This T cell receptor (beta chain) was profiled in a study of CD8+CD57+ T cells in acquired aplastic anemia (dated by TCRdb to 2016 to 2019). Notes on the research overall: A mean of about 3.2 ug of DNA, ranging from about 0.17 to 30 ug, was extracted from sorted CD4+ and CD8+ cells. An average of approximately 10 million reads for CD4+ cells and approximately 11 million reads for CD8+ cells was obtained from healthy donor samples.

In this study, sorted CD4+ and CD8+ T cells from the blood of healthy subjects and of severe aplastic anemia patients had their TCR repertoires deep-sequenced. Ficoll-Paque density gradient centrifugation was used to isolate peripheral blood mononuclear cells. Before DNA extraction, CD4+ and CD8+ T cells were sorted with FACS or magnetic beads. With regard to this clonotype: The specificity of this receptor is unknown. The missing conserved phenylalanine or tryptophan at the end of this CDR3 makes a read error likely.

Germline trimming: 7 bases from V, 4 bases from J; junction bases outside gene matches: 7. The CDR3 adds up to 14 amino acids, both ends counted. The retained sequence is limited to the CDR3, 42 bases, with the frame set at the first base. In the germline V gene, CDR1 corresponds to WSHSY and CDR2 to SAAADI. Findings and caveats that apply to the study as a whole: No significant difference in CD8+ Simpson's diversity was found between patients and healthy controls (P=0.060). Roughly 30 CD8+ CDR3 sequences were found to be shared between patients and controls, but these sequences appeared to be highly expressed in patients and within the immunodominant clones of the patients.

Profiling of TCR beta VDJ combinations and CDR3 sequences used genomic DNA as the template. An Illumina HiSeq 2000 was used for TCR repertoire sequencing. Regarding the original processing steps: Repertoires were assessed using TRBV/TRBJ rearrangement plots, CDR3 size and DJ length profiles, and Simpson's diversity index. The immunodominant clone was defined as the most abundant DNA sequence in deep sequencing data. CDR3 amino acid sequences were screened for sharing across subjects and were compared with published repertoires and the VDJdb database. Through fastp at Q25 and MiXCR, TCRdb rebuilt clones from the public reads, retaining in-frame beta chains. Rows are unified per CDR3 protein, each entry keeping the most common DNA and genes. Here the V and J calls rest on TCRdb's processing, not on the authors' analysis. Within this sample are fewer than 250,000 distinct CDR3 sequences, with less than 70% of them counted one time only. The ten largest clones take up approximately 15% of the sample.

The specimen was sorted CD4+, CD8+, or CD8+CD57+ T cells (not recorded which) from PBMCs. The chain uses TRBV10-2 and TRBJ1-2, and 9 bases in between align with TRBD1. The receptor was derived from a human donor in good health, serving as a control. The CDR3 protein is CASNAGTGSYGYTL. The DNA reads as follows: TGCGCCAGCAACGCCGGGACAGGGAGCTATGGCTACACCCTC.